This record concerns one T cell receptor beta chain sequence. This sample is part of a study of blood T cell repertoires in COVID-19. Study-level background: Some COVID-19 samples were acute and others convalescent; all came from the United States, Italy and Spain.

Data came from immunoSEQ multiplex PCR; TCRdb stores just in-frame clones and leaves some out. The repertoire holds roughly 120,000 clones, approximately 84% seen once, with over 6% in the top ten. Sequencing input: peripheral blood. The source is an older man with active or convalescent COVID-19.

The CDR3 here is CASSSWQGAGYTF. CDR3 DNA: TGTGCCAGCAGTTCGTGGCAGGGGGCCGGCTACACCTTC. V usage is TRBV2 and J usage is TRBJ1-2; 8 bases are a match to TRBD1. CDR1 and CDR2 from the germline V gene are SNHLY and FYNNEI. Trimming removed 5 bases from V and 8 bases from J; junction bases left unmatched: 7. The CDR3 covers 13 residues.